This T cell receptor beta chain appears in the sequencing data of a study of molecular identifiers for immune sequencing clone quantification. Naive CD8 T cells were sorted as CD8+CD4-CCR7+CD45RA+. General study findings and limits: Barcode sharing among identical TCR molecules could make large clones appear smaller. Clones above 20 RNA copies contained over 98% of effector molecules but under 1% of naive ones.

The CDR3 is made up of 15 amino acids. V dropped 0 bases and J dropped 0 bases, with 7 bases sitting between them. CDR1 and CDR2 from the germline V gene are LGHDT and YNNKEL (reference sequence). In preparing bulk TCR libraries, previously described methods and listed TCR primers were used. TCRdb used MiXCR to reprocess the PCR reads, holding one entry per CDR3 protein. The table has about 54,000 distinct CDR3 sequences, around 25% seen once. In this sample, this clonotype turned up many times. Its antigen is still unknown. The chain couples TRBV3-1 to TRBJ2-3; D gene ambiguous. Sequencing was done on a sample of naive CD8+ T cells from blood, with Jurkat cell RNA spiked in. Subset described: FACS-sorted CD8+CD4-CCR7+CD45RA+ naive T cells. The receptor was isolated from a human donor in good health. Some libraries in this study had Jurkat cell RNA spiked in. CDR3 amino acids: CASSQDVYSTDTQYF. DNA of the CDR3: TGTGCCAGCAGCCAAGATGTTTACAGCACAGATACGCAGTATTTT.